Sequencing of this T cell receptor (beta chain) was carried out in a study of vaccination effects on CD4 cells after COVID-19. Study overall: Median timing of post-vaccine samples was 72 days after the second dose. Study-level points and caveats: Healthy vaccinees showed cross-reactivity with common cold coronaviruses in only 1 of 255 vaccine-induced clones.

Here immunoSEQ multiplex PCR was the method, and the copy in TCRdb shows in-frame clones only, minus some. This table has 30,000 to 40,000 clones, about 80% appearing once. Germline CDR1 is MNHEY and CDR2 is SMNVEV (reference sequence). Trimming removed 5 bases at V and 8 bases at J, with 13 bases between. This CDR3 is 13 amino acids long. Viral peptide pools were used in the ViraFEST assay to expand antigen-specific CD4+ T cells, and sequencing came afterward. The authors isolated CD4+ T cells after about 10 days of culture. Participants were given two doses of BNT162b2 or mRNA-1273 vaccine. All vaccine recipients tested negative for nucleocapsid antibodies and had never contracted SARS-CoV-2 infection. The authors exchanged half the medium for IL-2 medium on days 3 and 7. Notes on this clone: Its antigen is not known.

The TCR comes from a human donor who received a COVID-19 vaccine. Some clones in this sample may be carry-over from other donors' samples. The sample was CD4+ T cells from PBMCs cultured with HCoV-NL63 spike peptides, taken after COVID-19 vaccination. The V and J genes are TRBV27 and TRBJ2-4, with D possibly being TRBD1 or TRBD2 (5 bases each). The CDR3 loop reads CASSKNRGDIQYF. CDR3 nucleotide sequence: TGTGCCAGCAGTAAGAATAGAGGGGACATTCAGTACTTC.